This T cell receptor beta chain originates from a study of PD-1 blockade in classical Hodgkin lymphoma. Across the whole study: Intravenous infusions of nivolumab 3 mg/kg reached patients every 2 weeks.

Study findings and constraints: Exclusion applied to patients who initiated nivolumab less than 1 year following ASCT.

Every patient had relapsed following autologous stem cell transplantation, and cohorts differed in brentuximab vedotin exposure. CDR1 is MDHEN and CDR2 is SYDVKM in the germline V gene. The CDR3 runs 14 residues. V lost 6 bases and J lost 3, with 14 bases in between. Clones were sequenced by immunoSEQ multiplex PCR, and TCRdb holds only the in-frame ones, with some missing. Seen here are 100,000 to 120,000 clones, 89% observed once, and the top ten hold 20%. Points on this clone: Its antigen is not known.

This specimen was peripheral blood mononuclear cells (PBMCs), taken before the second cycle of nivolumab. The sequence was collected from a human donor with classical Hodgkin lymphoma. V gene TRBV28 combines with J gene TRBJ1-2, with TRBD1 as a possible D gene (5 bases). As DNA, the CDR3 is TGTGCCAGCAGGACCGGGACGGACTACTATGGCTACACCTTC. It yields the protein CASRTGTDYYGYTF.